These T cell receptor beta chains were read from a single sample in a study of blood T cell repertoires in COVID-19. The method was immunoSEQ multiplex PCR; TCRdb's version includes in-frame clones alone and lacks a portion of them. The profile covers about 50,000 clones, with around 86% appearing a single time and 14% to 15% taken by the ten largest. Source material: peripheral blood. The receptors here all came from a human donor in a cohort sampled during active COVID-19. Each CDR3 is given with its conserved first and last residue. A D gene is named only where the DNA matches it firmly. Not every row has a clone size; where given, it reads once, few, many or a size class.

clone size: -; D gene: TRBD1; J gene: TRBJ2-2; V gene: TRBV6-5; CDR3 protein: CASSYSGTGRNGELFF; CDR3 DNA: TGTGCCAGCAGTTACTCCGGGACAGGGAGGAACGGGGAGCTGTTTTTT
clone size: -; D gene: TRBD1; J gene: TRBJ2-7; V gene: TRBV5-1; CDR3 protein: CASSIRQGNYEQYF; CDR3 DNA: TGCGCCAGCAGCATACGACAGGGGAACTACGAGCAGTACTTC
clone size: -; D gene: -; J gene: TRBJ2-1; V gene: TRBV27; CDR3 protein: CASSFWGGLSYNEQFF; CDR3 DNA: TGTGCCAGCAGTTTTTGGGGCGGCCTGTCCTACAATGAGCAGTTCTTC
clone size: -; D gene: TRBD1; J gene: TRBJ1-5; V gene: TRBV7-2; CDR3 protein: CASSLANRGELAYQPQHF; CDR3 DNA: TGTGCCAGCAGCTTAGCAAACAGGGGAGAACTGGCTTATCAGCCCCAGCATTTT
clone size: -; D gene: TRBD2; J gene: TRBJ2-3; V gene: TRBV20-1; CDR3 protein: CSASLAGGSDTQYF; CDR3 DNA: TGCAGTGCTAGTCTAGCGGGGGGATCAGATACGCAGTATTTT
clone size: -; D gene: -; J gene: TRBJ2-6; V gene: TRBV6-6; CDR3 protein: CASSGGGGANVLTF; CDR3 DNA: TGTGCCAGCTCAGGGGGAGGTGGGGCCAACGTCCTGACTTTC
clone size: -; D gene: -; J gene: TRBJ1-1; V gene: TRBV5-4; CDR3 protein: CASSLDRMNTEAFF; CDR3 DNA: TGTGCCAGCAGCCTAGACAGGATGAACACTGAAGCTTTCTTT
clone size: once; D gene: -; J gene: TRBJ1-5; V gene: TRBV2; CDR3 protein: CASSENPNSNQPQHF; CDR3 DNA: TGTGCCAGCAGTGAAAATCCTAATAGCAATCAGCCCCAGCATTTT
clone size: -; D gene: TRBD1; J gene: TRBJ2-3; V gene: TRBV12-5; CDR3 protein: CASGIFRGTGGTDTQYF; CDR3 DNA: TGTGCTAGTGGTATTTTCAGAGGGACAGGAGGTACGGATACGCAGTATTTT
clone size: -; D gene: TRBD1; J gene: TRBJ2-5; V gene: TRBV6-5; CDR3 protein: CATLSGGQETQYF; CDR3 DNA: TGTGCCACCTTATCAGGGGGACAAGAGACCCAGTACTTC
clone size: -; D gene: TRBD2; J gene: TRBJ2-1; V gene: TRBV6-5; CDR3 protein: CASSSLAGSYNEQFF; CDR3 DNA: TGTGCCAGCAGTTCCCTAGCGGGATCCTACAATGAGCAGTTCTTC
clone size: once; D gene: TRBD2; J gene: TRBJ2-3; V gene: TRBV19; CDR3 protein: CASSQSGIKDTQYF; CDR3 DNA: TGTGCCAGTAGTCAGAGCGGGATCAAAGATACGCAGTATTTT
clone size: few; D gene: TRBD1; J gene: TRBJ2-7; V gene: TRBV5-1; CDR3 protein: CASSARNRGLLNEQYF; CDR3 DNA: TGCGCCAGCAGCGCACGAAACAGGGGGCTTCTGAACGAGCAGTACTTC
clone size: once; D gene: -; J gene: TRBJ2-5; V gene: TRBV11-1; CDR3 protein: CASTSGEETQYF; CDR3 DNA: TGTGCCAGCACCTCAGGGGAAGAGACCCAGTACTTC
clone size: -; D gene: TRBD1; J gene: TRBJ2-7; V gene: TRBV10-1; CDR3 protein: CASSEKPGQGDYEQYF; CDR3 DNA: TGCGCCAGCAGTGAGAAGCCGGGACAGGGTGACTACGAGCAGTACTTC
clone size: -; D gene: TRBD1; J gene: TRBJ1-1; V gene: TRBV12-3/TRBV12-4; CDR3 protein: CATSGTATEAFF; CDR3 DNA: TGTGCCACCTCCGGGACAGCCACTGAAGCTTTCTTT
clone size: few; D gene: -; J gene: TRBJ1-4; V gene: TRBV4-2; CDR3 protein: CASSPQGWGTTNEKLFF; CDR3 DNA: TGTGCCAGCAGCCCACAGGGATGGGGGACAACTAATGAAAAACTGTTTTTT
clone size: few; D gene: TRBD1; J gene: TRBJ2-3; V gene: TRBV11-3; CDR3 protein: CASSLVGGQGSTDTQYF; CDR3 DNA: TGTGCCAGCAGCTTAGTCGGGGGACAGGGCAGCACAGATACGCAGTATTTT
clone size: once; D gene: -; J gene: TRBJ1-2; V gene: TRBV13; CDR3 protein: CASSRQVLRSNYGYTF; CDR3 DNA: TGTGCCAGCAGTAGACAGGTACTCCGCTCTAACTATGGCTACACCTTC
clone size: -; D gene: -; J gene: TRBJ2-3; V gene: TRBV25-1; CDR3 protein: CASSEVGRALTDTQYF; CDR3 DNA: TGTGCCAGCAGTGAGGTAGGCAGGGCGCTCACAGATACGCAGTATTTT
clone size: -; D gene: -; J gene: TRBJ2-2; V gene: TRBV27; CDR3 protein: CASSSFNTGELFF; CDR3 DNA: TGTGCCAGCAGTTCCTTCAACACCGGGGAGCTGTTTTTT
clone size: -; D gene: -; J gene: TRBJ2-7; V gene: TRBV5-4; CDR3 protein: CASSLDRGTYEQYF; CDR3 DNA: TGTGCCAGCAGCTTGGATAGGGGGACCTACGAGCAGTACTTC
clone size: -; D gene: TRBD1; J gene: TRBJ2-2; V gene: TRBV19; CDR3 protein: CASSTLQGHTGELFF; CDR3 DNA: TGTGCCAGTAGTACGCTACAGGGGCACACCGGGGAGCTGTTTTTT
clone size: -; D gene: -; J gene: TRBJ1-6; V gene: TRBV19; CDR3 protein: CATSGGESPLHF; CDR3 DNA: TGTGCCACTTCCGGCGGGGAATCACCCCTCCACTTT
clone size: -; D gene: TRBD1; J gene: TRBJ2-2; V gene: TRBV30; CDR3 protein: CAWVGQGRGTGELFF; CDR3 DNA: TGTGCCTGGGTGGGACAGGGTAGAGGCACCGGGGAGCTGTTTTTT
clone size: -; D gene: TRBD1; J gene: TRBJ2-7; V gene: TRBV11-2; CDR3 protein: CASSLGDRAYEQYF; CDR3 DNA: TGTGCCAGCAGCTTAGGGGACAGGGCCTACGAGCAGTACTTC
clone size: -; D gene: -; J gene: TRBJ1-2; V gene: TRBV6-5; CDR3 protein: CASSTDWYYGYTF; CDR3 DNA: TGTGCCAGCAGTACTGACTGGTACTATGGCTACACCTTC
clone size: -; D gene: TRBD2; J gene: TRBJ2-5; V gene: TRBV7-2; CDR3 protein: CASSQGLAGMGYQETQYF; CDR3 DNA: TGTGCCAGCAGCCAAGGACTAGCGGGAATGGGCTACCAAGAGACCCAGTACTTC
clone size: -; D gene: -; J gene: TRBJ1-1; V gene: TRBV3-1/TRBV3-2; CDR3 protein: CASSPHGGSTEAFF; CDR3 DNA: TGTGCCAGCAGCCCTCACGGGGGGAGCACTGAAGCTTTCTTT
clone size: -; D gene: -; J gene: TRBJ2-7; V gene: TRBV9; CDR3 protein: CASSPGGPGIYEQYF; CDR3 DNA: TGTGCCAGCAGCCCGGGGGGCCCGGGCATCTACGAGCAGTACTTC
clone size: -; D gene: -; J gene: TRBJ2-7; V gene: TRBV27; CDR3 protein: CASGTNSGSYEQYF; CDR3 DNA: TGTGCCAGCGGGACCAATAGCGGTTCCTACGAGCAGTACTTC
clone size: few; D gene: -; J gene: TRBJ1-1; V gene: TRBV4-2; CDR3 protein: CASSQGLRGGTEAFF; CDR3 DNA: TGTGCCAGCAGCCAAGGGTTGCGGGGTGGGACTGAAGCTTTCTTT
clone size: -; D gene: TRBD2; J gene: TRBJ2-3; V gene: TRBV9; CDR3 protein: CASSVGLAGGATDTQYF; CDR3 DNA: TGTGCCAGCAGCGTAGGATTAGCGGGGGGGGCTACAGATACGCAGTATTTT
clone size: -; D gene: -; J gene: TRBJ1-5; V gene: TRBV6-1; CDR3 protein: CASSEQGQPQHF; CDR3 DNA: TGTGCCAGCAGTGAACAGGGGCAGCCCCAGCATTTT
clone size: -; D gene: -; J gene: TRBJ1-2; V gene: TRBV19; CDR3 protein: CASSLRTDMDYTF; CDR3 DNA: TGTGCCAGTAGTCTCCGGACTGATATGGACTACACCTTC
clone size: -; D gene: -; J gene: TRBJ2-5; V gene: TRBV21-1; CDR3 protein: CASSKRDNQETQYF; CDR3 DNA: TGTGCCAGCAGCAAAAGGGACAATCAAGAGACCCAGTACTTC
clone size: -; D gene: TRBD1; J gene: TRBJ1-5; V gene: TRBV7-2; CDR3 protein: CASSFTGGHQPQHF; CDR3 DNA: TGTGCCAGCAGCTTTACAGGGGGTCATCAGCCCCAGCATTTT
clone size: -; D gene: TRBD2; J gene: TRBJ2-2; V gene: TRBV15; CDR3 protein: CATSRPPSGANTGELFF; CDR3 DNA: TGTGCCACCAGCAGACCCCCTAGCGGGGCGAACACCGGGGAGCTGTTTTTT
clone size: once; D gene: TRBD2; J gene: TRBJ2-1; V gene: TRBV12-3/TRBV12-4; CDR3 protein: CASTIGGGNEQFF; CDR3 DNA: TGTGCCAGCACCATAGGCGGGGGCAATGAGCAGTTCTTC
clone size: -; D gene: -; J gene: TRBJ2-2; V gene: TRBV19; CDR3 protein: CASSIGPGLVGRLDGELFF; CDR3 DNA: TGTGCCAGTAGTATAGGCCCGGGACTGGTGGGGCGGTTAGACGGGGAGCTGTTTTTT
clone size: -; D gene: TRBD2; J gene: TRBJ2-7; V gene: TRBV5-4; CDR3 protein: CASSHTSGASYEQYF; CDR3 DNA: TGTGCCAGCAGCCACACTAGCGGGGCATCCTACGAGCAGTACTTC
clone size: -; D gene: TRBD1; J gene: TRBJ2-7; V gene: TRBV7-9; CDR3 protein: CASSLVWTGTYEQYF; CDR3 DNA: TGTGCCAGCAGCTTAGTCTGGACAGGGACCTACGAGCAGTACTTC
clone size: -; D gene: TRBD1; J gene: TRBJ2-7; V gene: TRBV6-5; CDR3 protein: CASSPPGQGVGEQYF; CDR3 DNA: TGTGCCAGCAGTCCACCGGGACAGGGGGTAGGGGAGCAGTACTTC
clone size: -; D gene: TRBD2; J gene: TRBJ2-3; V gene: TRBV3-1/TRBV3-2; CDR3 protein: CASSQAGLAGGTQYF; CDR3 DNA: TGTGCCAGCAGCCAAGCAGGACTAGCGGGGGGTACGCAGTATTTT
clone size: -; D gene: TRBD1; J gene: TRBJ2-2; V gene: TRBV27; CDR3 protein: CASSLTGYGTGELFF; CDR3 DNA: TGTGCCAGCAGTTTGACAGGGTATGGCACCGGGGAGCTGTTTTTT
clone size: -; D gene: TRBD2; J gene: TRBJ2-5; V gene: TRBV7-2; CDR3 protein: CASSLAGVGRETQYF; CDR3 DNA: TGTGCCAGCAGCTTGGCGGGAGTGGGTAGGGAGACCCAGTACTTC
clone size: once; D gene: TRBD1; J gene: TRBJ2-7; V gene: TRBV19; CDR3 protein: CASSTAAGGYEQYF; CDR3 DNA: TGTGCCAGTAGTACGGCGGCAGGGGGCTACGAGCAGTACTTC
clone size: -; D gene: TRBD1; J gene: TRBJ2-2; V gene: TRBV5-1; CDR3 protein: CASSISRTGTSGTGELFF; CDR3 DNA: TGCGCCAGCAGCATATCTAGGACAGGTACCTCGGGCACCGGGGAGCTGTTTTTT
clone size: -; D gene: TRBD2; J gene: TRBJ2-5; V gene: TRBV5-1; CDR3 protein: CASSLAGGGETQYF; CDR3 DNA: TGCGCCAGCAGCTTGGCGGGAGGAGGTGAGACCCAGTACTTC
clone size: -; D gene: TRBD2; J gene: TRBJ2-3; V gene: TRBV5-1; CDR3 protein: CASSLPRGVEDTQYF; CDR3 DNA: TGCGCCAGCAGCTTACCCCGGGGGGTGGAAGATACGCAGTATTTT
clone size: -; D gene: -; J gene: TRBJ2-7; V gene: TRBV29-1; CDR3 protein: CSVVSGYEQYF; CDR3 DNA: TGCAGCGTTGTATCGGGGTACGAGCAGTACTTC
clone size: -; D gene: TRBD2; J gene: TRBJ2-1; V gene: TRBV5-4; CDR3 protein: CASSRTSGRIRNAEQFF; CDR3 DNA: TGTGCCAGCAGCCGGACTAGCGGGAGGATTCGGAACGCTGAGCAGTTCTTC
clone size: -; D gene: TRBD2; J gene: TRBJ2-3; V gene: TRBV7-2; CDR3 protein: CASWVGPGGGDTQYF; CDR3 DNA: TGTGCCAGCTGGGTTGGTCCGGGGGGTGGCGATACGCAGTATTTT
clone size: few; D gene: -; J gene: TRBJ1-2; V gene: TRBV9; CDR3 protein: CASSVDAGGAYGYTF; CDR3 DNA: TGTGCCAGCAGCGTAGACGCGGGGGGCGCCTATGGCTACACCTTC
clone size: -; D gene: TRBD1; J gene: TRBJ1-5; V gene: TRBV5-6; CDR3 protein: CASSYGTGGNQPQHF; CDR3 DNA: TGTGCCAGCAGCTACGGGACAGGCGGCAATCAGCCCCAGCATTTT
clone size: -; D gene: -; J gene: TRBJ1-2; V gene: TRBV27; CDR3 protein: CASSSSPPGQSRSLYGYTF; CDR3 DNA: TGTGCCAGCAGTAGTTCTCCTCCAGGGCAAAGTCGTAGCCTTTATGGCTACACCTTC
clone size: -; D gene: -; J gene: TRBJ2-7; V gene: TRBV4-1; CDR3 protein: CASSQDSGYEQYF; CDR3 DNA: TGCGCCAGCAGCCAAGATTCCGGCTACGAGCAGTACTTC